This T cell receptor beta chain comes out of a study of shared clonotypes between healthy human individuals. Naive-designated CD8 cells lacked CD45RO, were positively enriched for CCR7, and omitted terminally differentiated effector memory CD45RA+ cells. About this clone: Its antigen is undetermined.

Trimming left V 0 bases short and J 5 bases short, with 14 bases between. CDR1 and CDR2 (germline): SGHRS, YFSETQ. This CDR3 comprises 15 residues. Assay used: immunoSEQ multiplex PCR; TCRdb lists only in-frame clones, some missing. The table shows roughly 1,800,000 clones, with approximately 94% occurring only once. Findings of the study overall: It was anticipated that sequencing depth would influence how many clonotypes donors shared. The small donor group covered limited genetic and exposure diversity.

The TCR comes from a man younger than 35 in good health. This chain joins TRBV5-1 and TRBJ2-5; D gene uncertain. The sequenced sample consisted of naive CD8+ T cells sorted from blood. The CDR3 reads CASSLGVLSPETQYF. For the CDR3, the DNA is TGCGCCAGCAGCTTGGGGGTCTTATCACCGGAGACCCAGTACTTC.